One and the same sample provided the 14 T cell receptor beta chains below, sequenced in a study of T cells after yellow fever vaccination. TCRdb itself ran the 5' RACE reads through MiXCR, one entry per CDR3 protein. Among about 630,000 distinct CDR3 sequences listed, roughly 12% were seen once. This specimen was PBMCs, taken on the day of the yellow fever booster vaccination. These TCRs come from a man aged 30-40 years who received the YFV17D yellow fever vaccine.

V usage is TRBV29-1 and J usage is TRBJ2-7; 10 bases match TRBD2. Germline loops: CDR1 SQVTM, CDR2 ANQGSEA. The CDR3 is 16 amino acids. The V segment lost 3 bases and the J segment 5 bases; nucleotides outside the gene matches: 13. The CDR3 loop reads CSVEGVAGGLSDEQYF. DNA for the CDR3: TGCAGCGTTGAGGGAGTAGCGGGAGGCCTTTCCGACGAGCAGTACTTC.

This clonotype was counted a few times. The chain is built from TRBV28 and TRBJ2-7; D not certain. CDR3 length: 14 residues. Trimming stripped 6 bases from V and 0 bases from J, with 12 bases between. The germline V gene has CDR1 MDHEN and CDR2 SYDVKM. The CDR3 DNA is TGTGCCAGCAGCGGAGCAGGTAGCTCCTACGAGCAGTACTTC. Translation gives CASSGAGSSYEQYF.

The V call is TRBV2, the J call TRBJ2-7; 11 nucleotides align to TRBD1. CDR1 SNHLY and CDR2 FYNNEI come from the germline V gene. The CDR3 length is 15 residues. V gave up 6 bases and J gave up 3 bases; unmatched junction bases: 7. CDR3 amino acids: CASSVGQGGGYEQYF. In DNA, the CDR3 is TGTGCCAGCAGCGTGGGACAGGGGGGAGGCTACGAGCAGTACTTC.

The chain has TRBV20-1 and TRBJ2-5; possibly TRBD2 for D (6 bases). Germline-derived CDR1 and CDR2 are DFQATT and SNEGSKA (reference sequence). The CDR3 is made up of 15 amino acids. Deletions cut 0 bases from V and 5 bases from J, with 16 bases between. The CDR3 sequence: CSARDRLASWETQYF. The CDR3 DNA reads as TGCAGTGCTAGAGATCGTCTAGCGTCATGGGAGACCCAGTACTTC.

This clonotype turned up a few times. The chain carries TRBV5-1 and TRBJ2-3, with 8 bases identical to TRBD1. In germline, CDR1 is SGHRS, CDR2 YFSETQ. The V gene end was trimmed by 2 bases and the J gene end by 4 bases; junction bases not matched to a gene: 6. The CDR3 length is 15 residues. CDR3 nucleotide sequence: TGCGCCAGCAGCTTAGGACAGGGTCACGCAGATACGCAGTATTTT. This gives the protein CASSLGQGHADTQYF.

The chain uses TRBV10-3 and TRBJ2-7, with TRBD2 as a possible D gene (5 bases). CDR1 is ENHRY, CDR2 SYGVKD, per germline. This CDR3 comprises 17 residues. With 0 bases removed from V and 2 bases from J, the gap between germline ends came to 17 bases. The CDR3 nucleotides are TGTGCCATCAGTGAGTCGTACGGAACCCCGGAGGCCTACGAGCAGTACTTC. As protein: CAISESYGTPEAYEQYF.

The chain uses TRBV19 and TRBJ1-1; possibly TRBD1 for D (5 bases). This CDR3 spans 14 amino acids. Per the germline V gene, CDR1 is LNHDA and CDR2 is SQIVND (reference sequence). V shed 5 bases and J shed 4 bases, with 14 bases lying between them. CDR3 region: CASSRPGVSTEAFF. The CDR3 coding sequence is TGTGCCAGTAGTCGTCCGGGGGTAAGCACTGAAGCTTTCTTT. The entire variable domain, with the rest obtained from reference TRBV19 and TRBJ1-1, is as follows: DGGITQSPKYLFRKEGQNVTLSCEQNLNHDAMYWYRQDPGQGLRLIYYSQIVNDFQKGDIAEGYSVSREKKESFPLTVTSAQKNPTAFYLCASSRPGVSTEAFFGQGTRLTVV.

This clonotype was seen a few times. The chain combines TRBV7-2 with TRBJ2-7; 7 nucleotides line up with TRBD1. The junction had 10 bases not matched to a gene; V was cut back by 5 bases and J by 0 bases. CDR1 is SGHTA, CDR2 FQGNSA, per germline. CDR3 length: 16 residues. DNA of the CDR3: TGTGCCAGCAGCCGACAGACAGGGACCGGCTCCTACGAGCAGTACTTC. It codes for CASSRQTGTGSYEQYF.

This sequence joins TRBV6-2 or TRBV6-3 and TRBJ2-7; D gene uncertain. The germline CDR1 and CDR2 sequences are MNHEY and SVGEGT. There are 12 residues in the CDR3. Trimming cost V 6 bases and J 3 bases, with 9 bases left between them. The CDR3 spells CASRRDVYEQYF. Here the CDR3 DNA reads TGTGCCAGCAGGCGAGATGTCTACGAGCAGTACTTC.

This clonotype was observed a handful of times. The chain combines TRBV5-8 with TRBJ2-1, with D uncertain. The length of the CDR3 is 12 residues. Germline assignment: CDR1 SGHTS and CDR2 YDEGEE. Trimming cost V 7 bases and J 0 bases, with 5 bases left between them. The CDR3 here is CASPSSYNEQFF. DNA for the CDR3: TGTGCCAGCCCTAGCTCCTACAATGAGCAGTTCTTC.

The sample holds a few counts of this clonotype. V and J are TRBV14 and TRBJ1-1, with unresolved D. Per germline, CDR1 SGHDN and CDR2 FVKESK. The CDR3 runs 14 residues. Trimming took off 4 bases at V and 7 bases at J, with 16 bases between the two ends. CDR3 region: CASSPPRASYEAFF. The DNA for the CDR3 is TGTGCCAGCAGCCCTCCGAGGGCCTCCTATGAAGCTTTCTTT.

CDR3 amino acids: CSTLYGRSEQFF. For the CDR3, the DNA is TGCAGCACCCTTTATGGTCGGTCGGAGCAGTTCTTC. V and J are TRBV29-1 and TRBJ2-1, with D unclear. V lost 8 bases and J 10 bases, leaving 18 bases between the germline ends. The CDR3 has 12 amino acids. Germline loops: CDR1 SQVTM, CDR2 ANQGSEA.

V and J are TRBV6-5 and TRBJ2-1; 10 nucleotides align to TRBD1. This CDR3 is built from 11 residues. J lost 15 bases, V lost 6 bases, and 5 bases had no gene match. In germline, CDR1 is MNHEY, CDR2 SVGAGI. The chain's CDR3 is CASRDGTGVFF. Written as DNA, the CDR3 is TGTGCCAGCAGGGACGGGACAGGGGTGTTCTTC.

This chain connects TRBV5-1 to TRBJ1-2; TRBD1 aligns across 7 bases. The CDR3 is 15 amino acids. Germline V gene lookup returns CDR1 SGHRS and CDR2 YFSETQ. V trimming: 4 bases; J trimming: 4 bases; junction bases outside the gene matches: 10. The CDR3 region has the DNA TGCGCCAGCAGCGTATCGTCAGGGGGAAGCTATGGCTACACCTTC. Protein product: CASSVSSGGSYGYTF. Drawing the rest from reference TRBV5-1 and TRBJ1-2, the complete variable domain is KAGVTQTPRYLIKTRGQQVTLSCSPISGHRSVSWYQQTPGQGLQFLFEYFSETQRNKGNFPGRFSGRQFSNSRSEMNVSTLELGDSALYLCASSVSSGGSYGYTFGSGTRLTVV.